The rows below give T cell receptor beta chains drawn from one sample of a study of shared clonotypes between healthy human individuals. Sequencing was performed with immunoSEQ multiplex PCR; in TCRdb, only in-frame clones are kept and a portion is missing. The table includes roughly 2,000,000 clones, 80% to 95% detected once. The source material was naive CD8+ T cells from PBMCs. The origin of the receptors is a man younger than 35 in good health. Some clones in this sample may be carry-over from other donors' samples. CDR3s include the opening cysteine and the closing phenylalanine or tryptophan. Each record gives: J gene, V gene, CDR3 protein.

TRBJ1-2 | TRBV4-3 | CASSQDRAYLTDSYGYTF
TRBJ2-1 | TRBV5-1 | CASSLLSDYLPYNEQFF
TRBJ1-2 | TRBV27 | CASSGWNGQGFSYTF
TRBJ1-5 | TRBV19 | CASSENPFPSNQPQHF
TRBJ1-2 | TRBV6-5 | CASGPEDYGYTF
TRBJ2-5 | TRBV11-2 | CASSLTSRGQETQYF
TRBJ2-1 | TRBV7-9 | CASSQRTSGRASSYNEQFF
TRBJ2-3 | TRBV7-9 | CASRWGVSTDTQYF
TRBJ2-7 | TRBV27 | CARDSSYEQYF
TRBJ2-1 | TRBV10-3 | CAISDTASYNEQFF
TRBJ2-1 | TRBV5-1 | CASSIGNEQFF
TRBJ2-1 | TRBV11-2 | CASSLGDTGSSYNEQFF
TRBJ2-7 | TRBV2 | CASSGQGGAYEQYF
TRBJ1-5 | TRBV27 | CASSPSGFSQPQHF
TRBJ1-1 | TRBV7-3 | CASSLTGGMNTEAFF
TRBJ2-3 | TRBV9 | CASSVGVSTDTQYF
TRBJ2-2 | TRBV28 | CASSLRGGWTSGTNTGELFF
TRBJ2-7 | TRBV4-1 | CASSQEPGLDPYEQYF
TRBJ2-3 | TRBV28 | CASSLTLGASGRAGSSDTQYF
TRBJ2-5 | TRBV5-1 | CASSLVGIVAGPGETQYF
TRBJ2-7 | TRBV9 | CASSVGGSYEQYF
TRBJ2-1 | TRBV9 | CASSASSGRANEQFF
TRBJ2-7 | TRBV27 | CASGPGAGFRYEQYF
TRBJ1-1 | TRBV5-1 | CASSPGTAGLNTEAFF
TRBJ2-3 | TRBV15 | CATSRKGLAGAGDTQYF
TRBJ2-3 | TRBV7-3 | CASSLIRLAKDTQYF
TRBJ2-7 | TRBV30 | CAWSVIGRQGPPLYEQYF
TRBJ2-5 | TRBV27 | CASSPAGLGGRGETQYF
TRBJ1-2 | TRBV13 | CASSLGVRQGTF
TRBJ2-7 | TRBV5-4 | CASSPSPSGSSYEQYF
TRBJ2-7 | TRBV4-1 | CASSLQGDTYEQYF
TRBJ1-4 | TRBV27 | CASSSTGASEKLFF
TRBJ1-6 | TRBV25-1 | CATSDGPFSPLHF
TRBJ2-7 | TRBV14 | CASSPRAGTSYEQYF
TRBJ2-1 | TRBV25-1 | CASSARDSYNEQFF
TRBJ2-1 | TRBV7-6 | CASSLEGFHNEQFF
TRBJ1-2 | TRBV9 | CASSPDGQYGYTF
TRBJ1-5 | TRBV5-8 | CASSLDFSGFSNQPQHF
TRBJ2-2 | TRBV9 | CASSVAPRTSGSWGGELFF
TRBJ1-1 | TRBV27 | CASSPGRVAGNTEAFF
TRBJ2-3 | TRBV10-3 | CAISESAGPTDTQYF
TRBJ2-3 | TRBV15 | CAHPTGNSGRATDTQYF
TRBJ1-4 | TRBV5-6 | CASSLYSGSDFNEKLFF
TRBJ2-1 | TRBV27 | CASENSAHNEQFF
TRBJ2-2 | TRBV4-3 | CASSHGSTIPGELFF
TRBJ2-7 | TRBV28 | CASSSPVAAASYEQYF
TRBJ2-1 | TRBV6-5 | CASRPGLAGGEQFF
TRBJ2-1 | TRBV7-6 | CASSLNRVSYNEQFF
TRBJ1-2 | TRBV7-9 | CASSFDSLYGYTF
TRBJ2-1 | TRBV27 | CASSPVGGNGVNEQFF